This T cell receptor beta chain came from a study of a mutant IDH1 vaccine in newly diagnosed glioma (dated by TCRdb to about 2021). For the wider study: Eight vaccinations were administered to patients in weeks 1, 3, 5, 7, 11, 15, 19 and 23, corresponding to visits V03 through V10. Prior to enrollment, patients had been given standard therapy consisting of radiotherapy alone, temozolomide alone, or radiochemotherapy with temozolomide, with the combination given to most patients. Vaccination started 4-6 weeks after radiotherapy alone, or was given together with temozolomide cycles in the groups whose treatment included chemotherapy. Peripheral blood was drawn at six visits: V03 (baseline), V05, V07, V10, V12 and V13. Of the 25 to 35 patients who were treated, around 62% were male and approximately 38% were female, and the mean age was roughly 40 years. For exploratory analyses, longitudinal TCRB deep sequencing was carried out in roughly 23 treated patients wherever samples were available.

The CDR3, from cysteine to phenylalanine, totals 14 residues. The retained sequence is limited to the CDR3, 42 bases, with the frame set at the first base. V trim: 1 base; J trim: 9 bases; unmatched bases: 6. For CDR1 and CDR2, the germline V gene lists SGHTA and FQGNSA. What the authors observed across the whole study: Immune responses induced by the vaccine were seen in approximately 93% of patients across multiple MHC alleles. According to the authors, sample limitations meant that analyses of patient blood samples could not be reproduced. Selection of PBMC samples for TCRB deep sequencing was based on availability. Changes in the top peripheral T cell clonotypes picked up by TCRB sequencing did not appear to be linked to pseudoprogression.

To note about this clone: Its specific antigen is unknown. No per-base quality is available; no much larger clone lies one base away.

According to the study, the label for this sample's time point signals: week 23, last vaccination. Each vaccine dose was 300 ug of a 20-mer mutant IDH1 peptide in Montanide, given subcutaneously with topical imiquimod. The donors had newly diagnosed IDH1-mutant astrocytomas of WHO grade 3 or 4 that showed loss of nuclear ATRX. The samples were drawn from NOA16, a multicentre, single-arm, open-label phase I trial in Germany that tested a mutant IDH1 peptide vaccine in humans for the first time. Genomic DNA for TCRB sequencing was isolated from EDTA blood with the DNeasy Blood and Tissue Kit. Preparation of the library involved the immunoSEQ multiplex PCR assay. Rearranged TCR beta chain sequences were amplified with the hsTCRB Kit following the manufacturer's protocol. An Illumina MiSeq was used to sequence the TCRB libraries. In the original analysis: The kit vendor's proprietary platform handled demultiplexing, trimming and gene mapping. As stored in TCRdb, this immuneACCESS dataset retains in-frame rearrangements with V and J assigned. A fraction of the clones does not appear; measured against another copy, unresolved V genes explain less than half of the discrepancy, and the remainder lacks a known reason. Clonal size and the V and J genes are those of that table, whereas D and trimming came from the DNA. This sample holds 40,000 to 50,000 clones; around 74% were observed only once. 5.3% of the sample is taken by the ten largest.

The TCR sequence derives from a middle-aged man with glioma. The V and J genes are TRBV7-2 and TRBJ2-1; TRBD1 fits 7 bases in the junction. Here the sequenced sample was PBMCs, taken from a glioma patient whose treatment included an IDH1 peptide vaccine. The CDR3 here reads CASSLGQGGGEQFF. The bases are TGTGCCAGCAGCTTAGGACAGGGTGGTGGTGAGCAGTTCTTC.